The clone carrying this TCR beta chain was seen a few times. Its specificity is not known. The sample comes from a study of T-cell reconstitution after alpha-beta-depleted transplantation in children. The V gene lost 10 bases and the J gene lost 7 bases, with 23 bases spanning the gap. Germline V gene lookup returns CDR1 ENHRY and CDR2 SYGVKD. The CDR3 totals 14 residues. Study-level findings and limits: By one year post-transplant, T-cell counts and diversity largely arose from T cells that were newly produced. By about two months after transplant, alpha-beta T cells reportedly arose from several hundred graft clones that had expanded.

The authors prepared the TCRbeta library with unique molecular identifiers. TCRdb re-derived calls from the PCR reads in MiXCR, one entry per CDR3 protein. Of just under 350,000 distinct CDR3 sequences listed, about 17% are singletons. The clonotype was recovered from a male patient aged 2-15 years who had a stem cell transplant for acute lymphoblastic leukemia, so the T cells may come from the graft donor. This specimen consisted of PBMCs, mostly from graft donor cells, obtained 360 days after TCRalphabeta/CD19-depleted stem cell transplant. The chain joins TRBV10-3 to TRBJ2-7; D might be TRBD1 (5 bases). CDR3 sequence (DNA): TGTGCCACCCGGTTAAACGCAGGGCCAGGGGAGCAGTACTTC. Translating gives CATRLNAGPGEQYF.